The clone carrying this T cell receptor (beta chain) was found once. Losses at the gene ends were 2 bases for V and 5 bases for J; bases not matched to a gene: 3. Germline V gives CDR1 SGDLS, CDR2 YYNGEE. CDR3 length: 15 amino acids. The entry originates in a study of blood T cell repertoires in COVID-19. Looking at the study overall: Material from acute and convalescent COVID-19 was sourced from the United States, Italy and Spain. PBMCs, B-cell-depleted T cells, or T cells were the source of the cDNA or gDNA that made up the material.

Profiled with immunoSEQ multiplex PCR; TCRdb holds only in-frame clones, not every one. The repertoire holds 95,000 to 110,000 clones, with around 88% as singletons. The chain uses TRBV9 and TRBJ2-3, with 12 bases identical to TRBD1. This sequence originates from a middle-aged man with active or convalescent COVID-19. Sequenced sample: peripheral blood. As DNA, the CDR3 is TGTGCCAGCAGCGTCCGGGACAGGGGGCAAGATACGCAGTATTTT. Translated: CASSVRDRGQDTQYF. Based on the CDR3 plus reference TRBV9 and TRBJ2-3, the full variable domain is DSGVTQTPKHLITATGQRVTLRCSPRSGDLSVYWYQQSLDQGLQFLIQYYNGEERAKGNILERFSAQQFPDLHSELNLSSLELGDSALYFCASSVRDRGQDTQYFGPGTRLTVL.